What follows are 10 T cell receptor beta chains derived from one specimen sequenced in a study of T cell responses to AZD1222 COVID-19 vaccine. Only in-frame clones appear in the TCRdb table, and some are missing; sequencing was by immunoSEQ multiplex PCR. The sample has about 130,000 clones, approximately 88% seen once. Sequenced here: peripheral blood, sampled on day 0 of MenACWY control vaccination. Every receptor here comes from an adult in good health.

The chain links TRBV7-6 to TRBJ2-1; 8 bases fit TRBD1. V trimming: 4 bases; J trimming: 1 base; junction bases outside the gene matches: 3. Per the germline V gene, CDR1 is SGHVS and CDR2 is FNYEAQ. The CDR3 runs to 15 residues. In nucleotides, the CDR3 is TGTGCCAGCAGCTCAACAGGGGGGTCCTACAATGAGCAGTTCTTC. Its translation: CASSSTGGSYNEQFF.

This clone has a single count. The V gene is TRBV4-1, the J gene TRBJ2-5, with D unclear. Trimming left V 1 base short and J 2 bases short, with 11 bases between. CDR3 size: 15 residues. Germline V gene lookup returns CDR1 MGHRA and CDR2 YSYEKL. The CDR3 spells CASSQAVTEQETQYF. Written as DNA, the CDR3 is TGCGCCAGCAGCCAAGCTGTGACGGAACAAGAGACCCAGTACTTC.

The DNA for the CDR3 is TGTGCCAGCAGTGACATCGGGACAACTAGCACAGATACGCAGTATTTT. Amino acids: CASSDIGTTSTDTQYF. The gene calls are TRBV6-4 and TRBJ2-3, with a possible D match to TRBD1 (6 bases). This CDR3 region has 16 residues. Trimming took off 2 bases at V and 0 bases at J, with 12 bases between the two ends. The germline V gene has CDR1 MRHNA and CDR2 SNTAGT.

V is TRBV7-9 and J is TRBJ2-7; 9 bases are shared with TRBD2. The CDR3 length is 15 residues. Trimming cost V 1 base and J 7 bases; bases outside gene matches: 8. Germline CDR1 reads SEHNR; CDR2 reads FQNEAQ (reference sequence). CDR3 DNA sequence: TGTGCCAGCAGCTTAGTGGCTAGCGGGGCTCTGGAGCAGTACTTC. It translates to CASSLVASGALEQYF.

This clone appeared once. The chain employs TRBV19 and TRBJ2-3; 10 bases agree with TRBD1. This CDR3 is 16 amino acids long. V lost 3 bases, J lost 7 bases, and 10 bases stayed unmatched. Germline lookup yields CDR1 LNHDA and CDR2 SQIVND (reference sequence). This CDR3 reads CASSITPRDRGNTQYF. CDR3 nucleotide sequence: TGTGCCAGTAGTATTACCCCCCGGGACAGGGGAAATACGCAGTATTTT.

The CDR3 DNA is TGTGCCAGCAGTTACACTCGCGTACAGTTGAGCTCCTACAATGAGCAGTTCTTC. Its translation: CASSYTRVQLSSYNEQFF. The V call is TRBV6-2 or TRBV6-3, the J call TRBJ2-1; D is unclear. Germline V gene lookup returns CDR1 MNHEY and CDR2 SVGEGT. The V gene lost 2 bases and the J gene lost 0 bases, with 17 bases spanning the gap. This CDR3 region has 18 residues.

This clone was seen once. CDR3 protein: CASSLGGGDNQPQHF. The CDR3 coding sequence is TGCGCCAGCAGCTTGGGTGGGGGCGACAATCAGCCCCAGCATTTT. The V gene is TRBV5-1, the J gene TRBJ1-5; D might be TRBD1 (6 bases). The germline V and J ends were trimmed by 0 bases and 3 bases, with 10 bases remaining between them. This CDR3 region has 15 residues. Germline CDR1 is SGHRS and CDR2 is YFSETQ.

The CDR3 sequence is CASSETGPETQYF. The CDR3 coding sequence is TGTGCCAGCTCAGAGACAGGGCCAGAGACCCAGTACTTC. The gene calls are TRBV18 and TRBJ2-5, with 7 bases matching TRBD1. V dropped 5 bases and J dropped 4; count of bases not matched to a gene: 4. This CDR3 is built from 13 residues. Looked up from germline, CDR1 is KGHSH and CDR2 is LQKENI.

About this clone itself: Its ends do not fully match the called genes, so a read error is possible. CDR3 nucleotides: TGTGCTAGCAGTCAGACCAGCGGGCCGATCAATGAGCAGTTCTTC. Translating gives CASSQTSGPINEQFF. The rearrangement links TRBV7-7 to TRBJ2-1; D possibly corresponds to TRBD2 (6 bases). The CDR3 sequence is 15 residues long. Germline CDR1 is SSHAT and CDR2 is FNYEAQ (reference sequence).

This CDR3 reads CASRPFMGSWGTGVAGELFF. The CDR3 nucleotides read TGTGCCAGCAGACCGTTTATGGGATCTTGGGGGACAGGGGTGGCCGGGGAGCTGTTTTTT. The chain couples TRBV27 to TRBJ2-2, with 10 bases lining up with TRBD1. This CDR3 has 20 residues. Germline-derived CDR1 and CDR2 are MNHEY and SMNVEV (reference sequence). Unmatched junction bases numbered 22, after V lost 6 bases and J lost 6 bases.